These 20 T cell receptor beta chains were all obtained from the same sample, sequenced in a study of cytomegalovirus exposure and HLA in healthy donors. With 60 Vbeta and 13 Jbeta primers, the PCR was carried out. Sequencing used immunoSEQ multiplex PCR; TCRdb keeps in-frame clones, though not all of them. The repertoire consists of approximately 120,000 clones, with 74% occurring once and the leading ten covering about 4.4%. Sequencing was performed on PBMCs. These receptors were collected from a woman between 50 and 59 years old in good health and CMV-seropositive.

The rearrangement uses TRBV7-6 and TRBJ2-7; 8 bases line up with TRBD2. Germline assignment: CDR1 SGHVS and CDR2 FNYEAQ. This CDR3 has 15 residues. The ends lost 0 bases at V and 0 bases at J; junction bases unmatched: 1. CDR3 amino acids: CASSLAGGASYEQYF. DNA of the CDR3: TGTGCCAGCAGCTTAGCCGGGGGGGCCTCCTACGAGCAGTACTTC. The complete variable domain, with remaining parts taken from reference TRBV7-6 and TRBJ2-7, reads GAGVSQSPRYKVTKRGQDVALRCDPISGHVSLYWYRQALGQGPEFLTYFNYEAQQDKSGLPNDRFSAERPEGSISTLTIQRTEQRDSAMYRCASSLAGGASYEQYFGPGTRLTVT.

This sequence joins TRBV7-9 and TRBJ2-2; 10 bases are shared with TRBD2. Germline V gene sequence: CDR1 SEHNR, CDR2 FQNEAQ (reference sequence). The CDR3 runs to 16 residues. The J segment lost 6 bases and the V segment lost 5 bases, leaving 9 bases of the junction unmatched. This chain's CDR3 is CASSRTLAGRAGELFF. The CDR3 coding sequence is TGTGCCAGCAGCCGAACACTAGCGGGGAGGGCCGGGGAGCTGTTTTTT.

The chain couples TRBV4-1 to TRBJ1-6; D may be TRBD1 (6 bases). Trimming left V 2 bases short and J 0 bases short, with 14 bases between. Germline V gives CDR1 MGHRA, CDR2 YSYEKL. CDR3 length: 18 residues. DNA of the CDR3: TGCGCCAGCAGCCAACGGACAGTCGGAAGCTCCTATAATTCACCCCTCCACTTT. It encodes CASSQRTVGSSYNSPLHF.

The J gene is TRBJ1-1, the V gene TRBV27, with D possibly matching TRBD1 (6 bases). V lost 7 bases and J 1 base, leaving 10 bases between the germline ends. The germline V gene has CDR1 MNHEY and CDR2 SMNVEV (reference sequence). This CDR3 is 13 amino acids long. The CDR3 sequence is CASTPQGNTEAFF. CDR3 nucleotides: TGTGCCAGCACCCCACAGGGGAACACTGAAGCTTTCTTT.

The chain joins TRBV2 to TRBJ2-7; no definite D call. Between the trimmed V and J ends, which lost 6 bases and 4 bases, there was a span of 10 bases. This CDR3 spans 12 amino acids. Per the germline V gene, CDR1 is SNHLY and CDR2 is FYNNEI. The CDR3 DNA is TGTGCCAGCAGGGATGAAGCGTACGAGCAGTACTTC. Its translation is CASRDEAYEQYF.

The rearrangement joins TRBV19 to TRBJ2-2, with D possibly being TRBD2 (6 bases). The CDR3 runs to 14 residues. Looked up from germline, CDR1 is LNHDA and CDR2 is SQIVND (reference sequence). The V and J ends lost 7 bases and 1 base respectively, with 10 bases between them. The chain's CDR3 is CASTMGGNTGELFF. CDR3 DNA: TGTGCCAGTACCATGGGAGGGAACACCGGGGAGCTGTTTTTT.

The CDR3 loop reads CASSQAGLATGELFF. The CDR3 nucleotides are TGCGCCAGCAGCCAAGCTGGACTAGCGACCGGGGAGCTGTTTTTT. This rearrangement joins TRBV4-3 to TRBJ2-2; 9 nucleotides agree with TRBD2. V shed 1 base and J 5 bases; nucleotides not matched to a gene: 2. CDR3 length: 15 amino acids. Germline lookup yields CDR1 LGHNA and CDR2 YSLEER.

This chain links TRBV5-1 with TRBJ2-7, with 10 bases identical to TRBD2. CDR1 is SGHRS, CDR2 YFSETQ, per germline. Trimming at V came to 6 bases and at J to 0 bases, leaving 6 bases not matched to a gene. CDR3 length: 15 residues. Here the CDR3 DNA reads TGCGCCAGCAATAGCGGGGGGACTAGCTCCTACGAGCAGTACTTC. This gives the protein CASNSGGTSSYEQYF.

The rearrangement uses TRBV15 and TRBJ1-5; D may be TRBD1 (5 bases). CDR1 LNHNV and CDR2 YYDKDF come from the germline V gene (reference sequence). V lost 5 bases, J lost 0 bases, and 11 bases lay in between. The CDR3 totals 15 residues. DNA of the CDR3: TGTGCCACCAGCCACGGGGGTATTAGCAATCAGCCCCAGCATTTT. This translates into CATSHGGISNQPQHF.

This chain connects TRBV30 to TRBJ2-1; D gene uncertain. Germline CDR1 reads GTSNPN; CDR2 reads SVGIG (reference sequence). The CDR3 length is 12 residues. V gave up 4 bases and J gave up 2 bases, with 6 bases separating them. CDR3 loop: CAWTVPYNEQFF. DNA for the CDR3: TGTGCCTGGACGGTACCCTACAATGAGCAGTTCTTC.

The V call is TRBV7-2, the J call TRBJ2-1; D gene unclear. The CDR3 is made up of 15 amino acids. Germline V gives CDR1 SGHTA, CDR2 FQGNSA. V was pared by 2 bases and J by 8 bases, with 16 bases between. CDR3: CASSLQLYPRDEQFF. Here the CDR3 DNA reads TGTGCCAGCAGCTTACAACTATACCCTCGTGATGAGCAGTTCTTC.

V is TRBV4-2 and J is TRBJ1-1; perhaps TRBD1 as D (6 bases). V was trimmed by 1 base and J by 4 bases, leaving 10 bases between them. There are 14 residues in the CDR3. Germline V gives CDR1 LGHNA, CDR2 YNFKEQ. CDR3 loop: CASSQVGGATEAFF. The CDR3, as DNA: TGTGCCAGCAGCCAAGTGGGGGGGGCCACTGAAGCTTTCTTT.

This sequence joins TRBV10-1 and TRBJ2-2; TRBD2 matches 8 bases. The junction had 2 bases not matched to a gene; V was cut back by 2 bases and J by 3 bases. Germline V gene data show CDR1 as WNHNN and CDR2 as SYGVQD (reference sequence). This CDR3 has 15 residues. The CDR3 nucleotides are TGCGCCAGCAGTGAGACGGGGGGGTACACCGGGGAGCTGTTTTTT. Translated: CASSETGGYTGELFF.

This clone has a handful of counts. This rearrangement joins TRBV6-1 to TRBJ1-5; the match to TRBD1 covers 9 bases. Germline CDR1 and CDR2: MNHNS and SASEGT. The CDR3 sequence is 16 residues long. The ends lost 2 bases at V and 10 bases at J; junction bases unmatched: 12. The CDR3 DNA reads TGTGCCAGCAGTGAAATTCAGGGGACAGGGAACGTACCCCAGCATTTT. Protein product: CASSEIQGTGNVPQHF.

V gene TRBV6-4 combines with J gene TRBJ1-2; perhaps TRBD1 as D (5 bases). V lost 4 bases, J lost 5 bases, and 11 bases lay in between. This CDR3 region has 13 residues. Germline assignment: CDR1 MRHNA and CDR2 SNTAGT. In nucleotides, the CDR3 is TGTGCCAGCAGTGCCGAAAGGGGTTATGGCTACACCTTC. Encoded protein: CASSAERGYGYTF.

The rearrangement links TRBV5-4 to TRBJ1-2; D is uncertain. Germline CDR1 SGHNT, CDR2 YYREEE (reference sequence). V was pared by 3 bases and J by 4 bases, with 10 bases between. The CDR3 spans 13 residues. The CDR3 sequence: CASSSTELYGYTF. CDR3 DNA: TGTGCCAGCAGCTCAACAGAGCTCTATGGCTACACCTTC.

J is TRBJ1-2 and V is TRBV10-3; D gene ambiguous. This CDR3 has 18 amino acids. Germline lookup yields CDR1 ENHRY and CDR2 SYGVKD. V lost 0 bases to trimming and J lost 2 bases, with 19 bases between them. CDR3 bases: TGTGCCATCAGTGAGTCGAATCCAAGACTTTACTTCAACTATGGCTACACCTTC. Translation: CAISESNPRLYFNYGYTF.

J is TRBJ1-1 and V is TRBV6-5, with unresolved D. The length of the CDR3 is 15 residues. V was shortened by 0 bases and J by 5 bases, with 13 bases between the two germline ends. Looked up from germline, CDR1 is MNHEY and CDR2 is SVGAGI. The CDR3 spells CASSYSAAMVTEAFF. The DNA for the CDR3 is TGTGCCAGCAGTTACTCAGCGGCGATGGTGACTGAAGCTTTCTTT.

This clone has more than one count but fewer than ten. The rearrangement joins TRBV5-1 to TRBJ2-1; 8 nucleotides match TRBD2. The V segment lost 3 bases and the J segment 9 bases; nucleotides outside the gene matches: 17. In germline, CDR1 is SGHRS, CDR2 YFSETQ. The CDR3 loop spans 17 amino acids. The CDR3 loop reads CASSSPGTGGQDSEQFF. CDR3 DNA sequence: TGCGCCAGCAGCTCTCCGGGGACGGGGGGGCAGGATAGTGAGCAGTTCTTC.

A single count supports this clone. This chain uses TRBV30 with TRBJ1-3, with D unclear. Between the trimmed V and J ends, which lost 4 bases and 8 bases, there was a span of 21 bases. This CDR3 has 15 amino acids. Germline V gene data show CDR1 as GTSNPN and CDR2 as SVGIG (reference sequence). CDR3 loop: CAWTTGLQWADTIYF. The CDR3 coding sequence is TGTGCCTGGACCACTGGACTTCAATGGGCGGACACCATATATTTT.